The 23 T cell receptor beta chains below all came from one sample that was sequenced in a study of T-cell reconstitution after alpha-beta-depleted transplantation in children. As it was prepared, the TCRbeta library received unique molecular identifiers. TCRdb re-called the PCR reads with MiXCR, one entry per CDR3 protein. The table lists about 610,000 distinct CDR3 sequences, 10% to 13% of them singletons. This sample comprised PBMCs from the stem cell graft donor, obtained from the stem cell graft. These receptors all come from a human donor who donated a stem cell graft to a child with acute myeloid leukemia.

This clonotype occurred many times. The J gene is TRBJ2-1, the V gene TRBV7-2; D gene unclear. The CDR3 runs to 14 residues. V lost 5 bases and J lost 1, with 9 bases in between. Germline-derived CDR1 and CDR2 are SGHTA and FQGNSA. The CDR3 DNA is TGTGCCAGCAGCGGAGATTGGTCCTACAATGAGCAGTTCTTC. Encoded protein: CASSGDWSYNEQFF. Together with reference TRBV7-2 and TRBJ2-1, the CDR3 gives the full variable domain: GAGVSQSPSNKVTEKGKDVELRCDPISGHTALYWYRQSLGQGLEFLIYFQGNSAPDKSGLPSDRFSAERTGGSVSTLTIQRTQQEDSAVYLCASSGDWSYNEQFFGPGTRLTVL.

In its sample, this clonotype was seen a few times. The V call is TRBV20-1, the J call TRBJ1-5; D might be TRBD1 (6 bases). Trimming pared 3 bases from V and 4 bases from J, leaving 13 bases between. This CDR3 spans 14 amino acids. The germline CDR1 and CDR2 sequences are DFQATT and SNEGSKA (reference sequence). The CDR3 protein is CSASLSQGNQPQHF. The DNA for the CDR3 is TGCAGTGCTAGTCTTAGTCAGGGGAATCAGCCCCAGCATTTT.

The J gene is TRBJ2-1, the V gene TRBV6-2 or TRBV6-3, with D tentatively TRBD1 (6 bases). Trimming stripped 2 bases from V and 2 bases from J, with 13 bases between. Germline CDR1 reads MNHEY; CDR2 reads SVGEGT. The CDR3 covers 16 residues. The CDR3 loop is CASSYPPRTAYNEQFF. For the CDR3, the DNA is TGTGCCAGCAGTTACCCCCCCCGGACAGCCTACAATGAGCAGTTCTTC.

This clonotype was observed a handful of times. V gene TRBV6-4 combines with J gene TRBJ2-1; 7 nucleotides line up with TRBD2. Germline V gives CDR1 MRHNA, CDR2 SNTAGT. The CDR3 is made up of 14 amino acids. Trimming at V came to 6 bases and at J to 5 bases, leaving 7 bases not matched to a gene. As DNA, the CDR3 is TGTGCCAGCAGACTTACCCTAGCGGACAATGAGCAGTTCTTC. It encodes CASRLTLADNEQFF.

This clonotype was counted ten times or more. V is TRBV28 and J is TRBJ2-3; unclear D gene. Germline lookup yields CDR1 MDHEN and CDR2 SYDVKM. The CDR3 spans 13 residues. Trimming took off 3 bases at V and 7 bases at J, with 11 bases between the two ends. DNA of the CDR3: TGTGCCAGCAGTTTGTCGGACCGCCATACGCAGTATTTT. Translated: CASSLSDRHTQYF.

This clonotype appeared a few times. V and J are TRBV7-9 and TRBJ2-5; 16 bases agree with TRBD2. The germline V gene has CDR1 SEHNR and CDR2 FQNEAQ (reference sequence). V shed 0 bases and J 5 bases; nucleotides not matched to a gene: 3. The CDR3 is 17 amino acids. The CDR3 spells CASSLAGTSGREETQYF. The CDR3 region has the DNA TGTGCCAGCAGCTTAGCCGGGACTAGCGGGAGGGAGGAGACCCAGTACTTC.

Ten or more counts support this clonotype. This chain joins TRBV29-1 and TRBJ2-7; 7 nucleotides match TRBD1. CDR3 length equals 15 residues. Germline loops: CDR1 SQVTM, CDR2 ANQGSEA. Unmatched junction bases numbered 15, after V lost 7 bases and J lost 3 bases. CDR3 region: CSGRAGGSLGYEQYF. The CDR3 nucleotides read TGCAGCGGCCGAGCAGGGGGTTCGCTGGGCTACGAGCAGTACTTC.

The V call is TRBV20-1, the J call TRBJ2-3; possibly TRBD1 for D (5 bases). This CDR3 has 13 amino acids. Trimming stripped 3 bases from V and 1 base from J, with 8 bases between. In germline, CDR1 is DFQATT, CDR2 SNEGSKA (reference sequence). In nucleotides, the CDR3 is TGCAGTGCTAGGTCACAGGGCACAGATACGCAGTATTTT. This codes for CSARSQGTDTQYF.

The chain combines TRBV11-2 with TRBJ2-3; tentatively, D is TRBD2 (6 bases). Germline assignment: CDR1 SGHAT and CDR2 FQNNGV. V lost 5 bases and J 6 bases, leaving 15 bases between the germline ends. This CDR3 is 14 amino acids long. The CDR3 nucleotides read TGTGCCAGCAGCCCTACTACTAGCATGGATACGCAGTATTTT. Encoded protein: CASSPTTSMDTQYF.

V and J are TRBV6-1 and TRBJ2-3; D possibly corresponds to TRBD2 (5 bases). CDR1 and CDR2 (germline): MNHNS, SASEGT. This CDR3 contains 16 residues. Trimming removed 1 base from V and 1 base from J, with 12 bases in between. In DNA, the CDR3 is TGTGCCAGCAGTGAAGACCCGGGAAGCGGCACAGATACGCAGTATTTT. As protein: CASSEDPGSGTDTQYF.

The rearrangement joins TRBV29-1 to TRBJ2-2; D not certain. Germline-derived CDR1 and CDR2 are SQVTM and ANQGSEA. The length of the CDR3 is 11 residues. V lost 4 bases, J lost 6 bases, and 6 bases lay in between. The CDR3 bases are TGCAGCGTTGGTAGCCCCGGGGAGCTGTTTTTT. It yields the protein CSVGSPGELFF.

The V call is TRBV7-9, the J call TRBJ2-3; D call uncertain. Looked up from germline, CDR1 is SEHNR and CDR2 is FQNEAQ (reference sequence). Trimming shortened V by 2 bases and J by 2 bases, and 11 bases separated the two germline ends. The CDR3 is 15 residues long. The CDR3 sequence: CASSLLYWDTDTQYF. CDR3 DNA: TGTGCCAGCAGCTTATTGTATTGGGACACAGATACGCAGTATTTT.

This clonotype was seen more than once but under ten times. CDR3 coding DNA: TGTGCCAGCAGCTTTAGCGGGAACTACGAGCAGTACTTC. This sequence encodes CASSFSGNYEQYF. The V and J genes are TRBV7-6 and TRBJ2-7, with 8 bases lining up with TRBD2. This CDR3 has 13 residues. The V and J ends lost 3 bases and 3 bases, in that order; junction bases with no gene match: 1. Germline values: CDR1 SGHVS, CDR2 FNYEAQ.

This clonotype appeared a few times. V and J are TRBV28 and TRBJ1-1, with D perhaps matching TRBD1 (6 bases). The CDR3 runs 15 residues. CDR1 and CDR2 from the germline V gene are MDHEN and SYDVKM. V was clipped by 3 bases and J by 6 bases, with 17 bases between them. CDR3 in DNA: TGTGCCAGCAGTTTGGGAGGGGGTAGACGGGCTGAAGCTTTCTTT. Residues: CASSLGGGRRAEAFF.

At least ten counts were recorded for this clonotype. The V and J genes are TRBV5-1 and TRBJ2-3; D not resolved. V was clipped by 2 bases and J by 0 bases, with 7 bases between them. The CDR3 length is 14 residues. The germline V gene encodes CDR1 SGHRS and CDR2 YFSETQ. CDR3 bases: TGCGCCAGCAGCTTTGGGTCTAGCACAGATACGCAGTATTTT. Amino acid sequence: CASSFGSSTDTQYF.

This clonotype was counted at least ten times. The chain is built from TRBV12-3 or TRBV12-4 and TRBJ2-7; possible D gene TRBD2, 5 bases. V was shortened by 6 bases and J by 5 bases, with 8 bases between the two germline ends. CDR3 length: 11 residues. The CDR3 protein is CASRLGNEQYF. CDR3 DNA: TGTGCCAGCAGACTAGGGAACGAGCAGTACTTC.

J is TRBJ1-2 and V is TRBV28; D is unclear. The CDR3 sequence is 13 residues long. V was trimmed by 2 bases and J by 7 bases, leaving 11 bases between them. The germline CDR1 and CDR2 sequences are MDHEN and SYDVKM. The CDR3: CASSLRLSGGYTF. The DNA of the CDR3 is TGTGCCAGCAGTTTACGGTTATCGGGTGGCTACACCTTC.

This clonotype was counted a few times. This rearrangement joins TRBV20-1 to TRBJ2-7; D is perhaps TRBD2 (5 bases). The CDR3 consists of 14 residues. The germline V gene encodes CDR1 DFQATT and CDR2 SNEGSKA (reference sequence). The V gene lost 0 bases and the J gene lost 3 bases, with 12 bases spanning the gap. In nucleotides, the CDR3 is TGCAGTGCTAGAGACACACTAGTGGGCTACGAGCAGTACTTC. This sequence encodes CSARDTLVGYEQYF.

This clonotype has just a few counts. The chain links TRBV4-3 to TRBJ2-3, with D possibly being TRBD2 (5 bases). CDR3 size: 16 residues. The germline gives CDR1 LGHNA, CDR2 YSLEER. V was trimmed by 0 bases and J by 2 bases, leaving 12 bases between them. The CDR3 nucleotides read TGCGCCAGCAGCCAAGATAAAGGCGGGCACACAGATACGCAGTATTTT. This sequence encodes CASSQDKGGHTDTQYF.

This clonotype occurred a few times. The V and J genes are TRBV2 and TRBJ2-2, with 11 bases matching TRBD2. The CDR3 sequence is 16 residues long. CDR1 is SNHLY, CDR2 FYNNEI, per germline. J lost 7 bases, V lost 5 bases, and 9 bases had no gene match. The DNA of the CDR3 is TGTGCCAGCAGTCTAACTAGCGGGAGAGAGATCGGGGAGCTGTTTTTT. Its translation is CASSLTSGREIGELFF.

This clonotype was seen a handful of times. CDR3 region: CASSPISGTADTQYF. CDR3 DNA: TGTGCCAGCAGTCCAATCTCCGGGACAGCAGATACGCAGTATTTT. J is TRBJ2-3 and V is TRBV12-3 or TRBV12-4; 7 positions agree with TRBD1. The CDR3 consists of 15 residues. With V trimmed by 5 bases and J by 4 bases, 9 bases remained unmatched.

This clonotype appeared a few times. The chain is built from TRBV29-1 and TRBJ2-1; TRBD2 matches at 7 bases. V lost 5 bases, J lost 2 bases, and 9 bases stayed unmatched. CDR3 size: 15 residues. The germline gives CDR1 SQVTM, CDR2 ANQGSEA. The CDR3 sequence: CSVSGPSGAYNEQFF. The CDR3 DNA sequence: TGCAGCGTTTCGGGCCCAAGCGGGGCCTACAATGAGCAGTTCTTC.

V is TRBV6-2 or TRBV6-3 and J is TRBJ2-5; D is uncertain. There are 14 residues in the CDR3. The V end was cut by 2 bases, the J end by 0 bases, with 7 bases between. Germline V gene sequence: CDR1 MNHEY, CDR2 SVGEGT. CDR3 loop: CASSYEQYQETQYF. The CDR3 DNA sequence: TGTGCCAGCAGTTACGAACAGTACCAAGAGACCCAGTACTTC.